The 6 T cell receptor beta chains listed next were all sequenced from one sample in a study of blood T cells in healthy people across ages. Together with a sample-barcoded 5' primer, a J-beta primer mix was included in a second PCR lasting about 6 to 12 cycles. TCRdb recomputed calls from the 5' RACE reads with MiXCR, one row per CDR3 protein. The sample includes roughly 800,000 distinct CDR3 sequences, 36% seen only once; the top ten take roughly 13%. Sequenced: blood. The receptor set was obtained from a man aged 18 to 29 in good health.

There are a few counts of this clonotype. The CDR3 reads CASSQDPSGGPADTQYF. CDR3 DNA: TGCGCCAGCAGCCAAGATCCTAGCGGGGGGCCAGCAGATACGCAGTATTTT. The rearrangement uses TRBV4-3 and TRBJ2-3; 11 bases are shared with TRBD2. CDR1 is LGHNA, CDR2 YSLEER, per germline. The CDR3 has 17 amino acids. V lost 0 bases to trimming and J lost 4 bases; unmatched junction nucleotides: 6.

This clonotype was recorded many times. The rearrangement uses TRBV4-1 and TRBJ2-5; D possibly uses TRBD1 or TRBD2 (5 bases each). CDR3 length: 16 amino acids. CDR1 and CDR2 from the germline V gene are MGHRA and YSYEKL. Trimming took off 4 bases at V and 3 bases at J, with 18 bases between the two ends. The CDR3 loop reads CASSPGPILGEETQYF. DNA of the CDR3: TGCGCCAGCAGCCCTGGTCCTATATTGGGGGAAGAGACCCAGTACTTC.

This chain connects TRBV12-3 or TRBV12-4 to TRBJ2-5; D might be TRBD1 (6 bases). V was pared by 1 base and J by 3 bases, with 15 bases between. The CDR3 length is 16 residues. Here the CDR3 DNA reads TGTGCCAGCAGTTTAGTCACCTCAGGGGCAAAAGAGACCCAGTACTTC. As protein: CASSLVTSGAKETQYF.

The V and J genes are TRBV25-1 and TRBJ1-1; D is perhaps TRBD1 (5 bases). CDR1 MGHDK and CDR2 SYGVNS come from the germline V gene. V gave up 4 bases and J gave up 7 bases, with 10 bases separating them. The CDR3 has 12 residues. Here the CDR3 DNA reads TGTGCCAGCAGTGGACCGGGACGTGAAGCTTTCTTT. Translating it yields CASSGPGREAFF.

This sequence joins TRBV10-3 and TRBJ1-2; D is possibly TRBD1 (6 bases). The CDR3 runs 14 residues. CDR1 is ENHRY, CDR2 SYGVKD, per germline. V lost 7 bases, J lost 1 base, and 13 bases lay in between. The CDR3 loop reads CAIKGGPNNYGYTF. The CDR3 nucleotides are TGTGCCATCAAGGGGGGCCCAAATAACTATGGCTACACCTTC.

This sequence joins TRBV24-1 and TRBJ2-3; D is perhaps TRBD1 or TRBD2 (5 bases each). The V and J ends lost 0 bases and 1 base respectively, with 10 bases between them. Germline-derived CDR1 and CDR2 are KGHDR and SFDVKD. The CDR3 covers 16 residues. The CDR3 nucleotides read TGTGCCACCAGTGATTTGTCCGGGACCCGCACAGATACGCAGTATTTT. Encoded protein: CATSDLSGTRTDTQYF.